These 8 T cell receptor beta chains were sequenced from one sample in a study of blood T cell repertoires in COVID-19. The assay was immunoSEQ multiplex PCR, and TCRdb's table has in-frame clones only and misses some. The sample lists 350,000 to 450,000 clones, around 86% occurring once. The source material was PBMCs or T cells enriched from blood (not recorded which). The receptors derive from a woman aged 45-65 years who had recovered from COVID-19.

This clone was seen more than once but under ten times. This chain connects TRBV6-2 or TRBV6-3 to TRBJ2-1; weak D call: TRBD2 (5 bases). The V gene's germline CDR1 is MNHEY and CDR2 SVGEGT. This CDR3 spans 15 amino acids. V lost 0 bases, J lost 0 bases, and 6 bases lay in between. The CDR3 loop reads CASSYSRDSYNEQFF. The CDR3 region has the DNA TGTGCCAGCAGTTACTCCCGGGACTCCTACAATGAGCAGTTCTTC.

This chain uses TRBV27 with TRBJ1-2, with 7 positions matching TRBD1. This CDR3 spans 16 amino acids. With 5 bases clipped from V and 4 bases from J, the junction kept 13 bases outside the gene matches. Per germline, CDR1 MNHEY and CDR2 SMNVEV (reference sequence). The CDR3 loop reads CASSRDRGGPSYGYTF. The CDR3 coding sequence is TGTGCCAGCAGTCGGGACAGAGGTGGGCCGAGCTATGGCTACACCTTC.

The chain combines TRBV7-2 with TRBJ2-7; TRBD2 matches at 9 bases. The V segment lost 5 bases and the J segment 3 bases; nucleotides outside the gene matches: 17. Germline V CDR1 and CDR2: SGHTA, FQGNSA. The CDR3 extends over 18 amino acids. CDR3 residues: CASSARGGGAGGNYEQYF. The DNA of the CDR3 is TGTGCCAGCAGCGCACGGGGCGGTGGAGCGGGGGGAAACTACGAGCAGTACTTC. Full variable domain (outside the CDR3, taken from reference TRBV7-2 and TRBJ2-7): GAGVSQSPSNKVTEKGKDVELRCDPISGHTALYWYRQSLGQGLEFLIYFQGNSAPDKSGLPSDRFSAERTGGSVSTLTIQRTQQEDSAVYLCASSARGGGAGGNYEQYFGPGTRLTVT.

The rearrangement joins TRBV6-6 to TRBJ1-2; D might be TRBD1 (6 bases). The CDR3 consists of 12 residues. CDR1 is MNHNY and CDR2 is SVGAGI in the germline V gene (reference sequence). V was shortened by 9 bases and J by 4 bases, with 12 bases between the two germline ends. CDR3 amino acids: CASRGGSYGYTF. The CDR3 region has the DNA TGTGCCAGTAGGGGGGGGTCCTATGGCTACACCTTC.

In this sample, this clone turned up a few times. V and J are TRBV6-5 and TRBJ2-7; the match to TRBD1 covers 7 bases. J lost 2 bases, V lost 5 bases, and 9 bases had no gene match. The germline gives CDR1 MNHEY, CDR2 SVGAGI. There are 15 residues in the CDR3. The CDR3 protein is CASSQTGTATYEQYF. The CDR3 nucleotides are TGTGCCAGCAGTCAGACCGGGACAGCCACCTACGAGCAGTACTTC.

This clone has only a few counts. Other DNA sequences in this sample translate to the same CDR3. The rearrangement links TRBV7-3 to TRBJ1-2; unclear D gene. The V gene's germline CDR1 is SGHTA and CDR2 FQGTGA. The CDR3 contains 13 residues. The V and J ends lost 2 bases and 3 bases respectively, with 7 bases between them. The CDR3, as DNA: TGTGCCAGCAGCTTAGAGGGAGACTATGGCTACACCTTC. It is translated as CASSLEGDYGYTF.

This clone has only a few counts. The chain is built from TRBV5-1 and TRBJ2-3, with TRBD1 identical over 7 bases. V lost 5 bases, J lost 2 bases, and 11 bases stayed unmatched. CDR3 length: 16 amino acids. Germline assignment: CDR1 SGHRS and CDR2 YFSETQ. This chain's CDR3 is CASRQGSGTATDTQYF. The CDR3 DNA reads TGCGCCAGCAGGCAGGGCTCCGGGACAGCCACAGATACGCAGTATTTT.

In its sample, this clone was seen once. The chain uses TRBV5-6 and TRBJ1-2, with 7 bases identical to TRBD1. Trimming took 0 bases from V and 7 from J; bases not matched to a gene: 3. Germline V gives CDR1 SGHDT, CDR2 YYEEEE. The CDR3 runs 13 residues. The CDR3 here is CASSLGRQGGYTF. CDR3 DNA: TGTGCCAGCAGCTTGGGCAGACAGGGTGGCTACACCTTC.